The 16 T cell receptor beta chains presented below share a single source sample, sequenced in a study of graft-versus-host responses after intestinal transplantation. The method was immunoSEQ multiplex PCR; TCRdb's version includes in-frame clones alone and lacks a portion of them. The sample holds 75,000 to 100,000 clones, about four fifths seen once. For these receptors, no antigen is known. This material consisted of unstimulated CD8+ T cells sorted from spleen or lymph node cells, taken before intestinal transplant. The receptor source for this set is a human donor who received an intestinal transplant.

V gene TRBV7-6 combines with J gene TRBJ2-2, with D tentatively TRBD1 (6 bases). CDR3 length equals 16 residues. V was pared by 5 bases and J by 5 bases, with 18 bases between. Germline loops: CDR1 SGHVS, CDR2 FNYEAQ. This CDR3 is CASSEPLGARTGELFF. The CDR3 DNA reads as TGTGCCAGCAGCGAGCCGCTGGGGGCTAGGACCGGGGAGCTGTTTTTT. The full variable domain, rest sourced from reference TRBV7-6 and TRBJ2-2, is GAGVSQSPRYKVTKRGQDVALRCDPISGHVSLYWYRQALGQGPEFLTYFNYEAQQDKSGLPNDRFSAERPEGSISTLTIQRTEQRDSAMYRCASSEPLGARTGELFFGEGSRLTVL.

This chain connects TRBV9 to TRBJ2-1; 10 positions agree with TRBD1. V lost 6 bases, J lost 5 bases, and 2 bases stayed unmatched. This CDR3 is 13 amino acids long. Germline V gene sequence: CDR1 SGDLS, CDR2 YYNGEE. For the CDR3, the DNA is TGTGCCAGCACCGGGACAGGGGACAATGAGCAGTTCTTC. Its translation: CASTGTGDNEQFF.

J is TRBJ1-5 and V is TRBV6-6, with D unclear. This CDR3 spans 13 amino acids. Germline V gene sequence: CDR1 MNHNY, CDR2 SVGAGI (reference sequence). V was pared by 4 bases and J by 5 bases, with 9 bases between. CDR3 protein: CASSSIRYQPQHF. The CDR3 DNA is TGTGCCAGCAGTTCCATCAGATATCAGCCCCAGCATTTT.

The chain links TRBV14 to TRBJ2-3; D not resolved. The V gene's germline CDR1 is SGHDN and CDR2 FVKESK. Deletions cut 1 base from V and 4 bases from J, with 12 bases between. The CDR3 is made up of 15 amino acids. For the CDR3, the DNA is TGTGCCAGCAGCCAAGTAACTCCCCGGGCAGATACGCAGTATTTT. This encodes CASSQVTPRADTQYF.

The table lists this clone with a count of one. CDR3 sequence reads: CASSLPGQGYNSPLHF. CDR3 nucleotides: TGTGCCAGCAGCCTTCCGGGACAGGGGTATAATTCACCCCTCCACTTT. The J gene is TRBJ1-6, the V gene TRBV5-4; 10 bases map to TRBD1. Germline V gene sequence: CDR1 SGHNT, CDR2 YYREEE (reference sequence). The CDR3 runs to 16 residues. V was pared by 4 bases and J by 4 bases, with 5 bases of the junction left unmatched.

This chain connects TRBV29-1 to TRBJ2-5; no reliable D call. V was clipped by 5 bases and J by 7 bases, with 8 bases between them. The CDR3 sequence is 10 residues long. Germline V lookup: CDR1 SQVTM, CDR2 ANQGSEA. CDR3: CSVWAGTQYF. CDR3 DNA sequence: TGCAGCGTTTGGGCCGGGACCCAGTACTTC.

The chain couples TRBV6-1 to TRBJ1-1; D might be TRBD1 (6 bases). CDR3 length equals 16 residues. Trimming removed 4 bases at V and 1 base at J, with 16 bases between. Germline lookup yields CDR1 MNHNS and CDR2 SASEGT. Here the CDR3 reads CASSVSAYRENTEAFF. The CDR3 DNA reads as TGTGCCAGCAGTGTTTCGGCCTACAGGGAGAACACTGAAGCTTTCTTT.

The genes are TRBV9 and TRBJ1-2; D may be TRBD1 (6 bases). The CDR3 totals 13 residues. Germline assignment: CDR1 SGDLS and CDR2 YYNGEE. Trimming removed 5 bases from V and 8 bases from J, with 16 bases in between. Here the CDR3 DNA reads TGTGCCAGCAGTTTTACAGGGAACTGGGGCTACACCTTC. Its translation is CASSFTGNWGYTF.

This chain uses TRBV15 with TRBJ1-4; 11 bases match TRBD1. Germline CDR1 LNHNV, CDR2 YYDKDF (reference sequence). Trimming took 4 bases from V and 8 from J; bases not matched to a gene: 12. This CDR3 spans 17 amino acids. The CDR3 DNA follows: TGTGCCACCAGCACCCCCGGGACAGGGGGAGCCTTCGAAAAACTGTTTTTT. Protein sequence: CATSTPGTGGAFEKLFF.

The chain recombines TRBV13 with TRBJ2-5; TRBD2 aligns across 11 bases. Looked up from germline, CDR1 is PRHDT and CDR2 is FYEKMQ (reference sequence). V shed 5 bases and J 5 bases; nucleotides not matched to a gene: 10. CDR3 length: 16 amino acids. The CDR3 sequence is CASSAIAGGPGETQYF. As DNA, the CDR3 is TGTGCCAGCAGCGCCATAGCGGGAGGGCCGGGTGAGACCCAGTACTTC.

The J gene is TRBJ2-4, the V gene TRBV5-1; the D gene could be TRBD1 or TRBD2 (5 bases each). CDR1 is SGHRS, CDR2 YFSETQ, per germline. V lost 10 bases to trimming and J lost 1 base, with 21 bases between them. CDR3 length: 16 residues. The CDR3 coding sequence is TGCGCCCACAATGGGGGTGGGGTTTACGCCAAAAACATTCAGTACTTC. Translated, it gives CAHNGGGVYAKNIQYF.

This clone appeared once. This sequence joins TRBV5-5 and TRBJ2-3; TRBD2 agrees at 7 bases. Germline V gene lookup returns CDR1 SGHKS and CDR2 YYEKEE (reference sequence). Trimming cost V 0 bases and J 5 bases; bases outside gene matches: 6. The CDR3 contains 15 residues. CDR3 DNA: TGTGCCAGCAGCTTGGTGGGAGGGAAAGGAGATACGCAGTATTTT. As protein: CASSLVGGKGDTQYF.

The chain couples TRBV5-6 to TRBJ2-3, with 7 bases lining up with TRBD2. CDR3 length equals 16 residues. After removal of 3 bases from V and 2 bases from J, the junction contained 9 bases not matched to a gene. CDR1 is SGHDT and CDR2 is YYEEEE in the germline V gene. The CDR3 DNA sequence: TGTGCCAGCAGCTCCCTGCACCGGGACTACACAGATACGCAGTATTTT. Protein sequence: CASSSLHRDYTDTQYF.

In this sample, this clone turned up a few times. The chain uses TRBV23-1 and TRBJ2-7; TRBD2 agrees at 7 bases. TRBV23-1 qualifies as an ORF whose function is uncertain. V was clipped by 0 bases and J by 1 base; unmatched bases: 9. The CDR3 runs to 17 residues. DNA of the CDR3: TGCGCCAGCAGTCAATCGCCTACGGGGCGGGGGTCCTACGAGCAGTACTTC. Its protein product is CASSQSPTGRGSYEQYF.

V and J are TRBV5-6 and TRBJ2-7; 9 bases align to TRBD1. J was trimmed by 6 bases and V by 2 bases; bases with no gene match: 6. The CDR3 consists of 14 residues. CDR1 and CDR2 (germline): SGHDT, YYEEEE. CDR3 sequence: CASSFYRGQSEQYF. The CDR3 region has the DNA TGTGCCAGCAGCTTTTACAGGGGGCAAAGCGAGCAGTACTTC.

The rearrangement joins TRBV15 to TRBJ1-5, with 7 bases matching TRBD1. The CDR3 sequence is 15 residues long. With 2 bases clipped from V and 10 bases from J, the junction kept 11 bases outside the gene matches. The V gene's germline CDR1 is LNHNV and CDR2 YYDKDF (reference sequence). The CDR3 nucleotides read TGTGCCACCAGCAGACCTAGTGGGACAGTAGATCCCCAGCATTTT. It yields the protein CATSRPSGTVDPQHF.